This passage covers 29 T cell receptor beta chains from one sample sequenced in a study of cytomegalovirus exposure and HLA in healthy donors. This table comes from immunoSEQ multiplex PCR, and its TCRdb copy is limited to in-frame clones, with some not included. Of fewer than 250,000 clones in the sample, about 84% are singletons; the top ten hold more than 1.1%. Sequences were obtained from PBMCs. All receptors derive from a woman younger than 35 in good health and CMV-seronegative.

This clone turned up a few times. The V call is TRBV7-3, the J call TRBJ1-3; perhaps TRBD1 as D (6 bases). In germline, CDR1 is SGHTA, CDR2 FQGTGA. This CDR3 has 14 residues. The V end lost 1 base, the J end lost 9 bases, and 13 bases lay between the germline ends. The CDR3 here is CASSLMGASGTIYF. DNA of the CDR3: TGTGCCAGCAGCTTAATGGGGGCGAGCGGCACCATATATTTT.

The chain carries TRBV7-9 and TRBJ2-1; D is possibly TRBD1 (6 bases). V lost 7 bases and J 9 bases, leaving 25 bases between the germline ends. From germline, CDR1 is SEHNR and CDR2 FQNEAQ (reference sequence). The CDR3 is 16 amino acids. The CDR3 DNA is TGTGCCAGCAACCTCGGACAGCTAGAGCCCAGAGGTGAGCAGTTCTTC. It yields the protein CASNLGQLEPRGEQFF.

This chain joins TRBV5-4 and TRBJ2-1, with 7 positions matching TRBD2. This CDR3 is 15 amino acids long. Germline V CDR1 and CDR2: SGHNT, YYREEE (reference sequence). Trimming cost V 0 bases and J 4 bases; bases outside gene matches: 4. The CDR3 DNA sequence: TGTGCCAGCAGCTTGGACGGGAGGATGTACAATGAGCAGTTCTTC. Translating it yields CASSLDGRMYNEQFF.

V usage is TRBV19 and J usage is TRBJ2-7; D possibly corresponds to TRBD1 (5 bases). Trimming left V 7 bases short and J 0 bases short, with 10 bases between. This CDR3 contains 13 residues. Germline lookup yields CDR1 LNHDA and CDR2 SQIVND (reference sequence). CDR3 bases: TGTGCCAGTACAGGGCTAGGCTCCTACGAGCAGTACTTC. This codes for CASTGLGSYEQYF.

The rearrangement links TRBV19 to TRBJ1-1, with a tentative D call TRBD1 (5 bases). Germline V CDR1 and CDR2: LNHDA, SQIVND (reference sequence). This CDR3 contains 15 residues. V lost 1 base to trimming and J lost 6 bases, with 15 bases between them. CDR3 in DNA: TGTGCCAGTAGTATAGCATCAGGGTCGGGCGCTGAAGCTTTCTTT. Translating it yields CASSIASGSGAEAFF.

The chain uses TRBV29-1 and TRBJ2-7; D not resolved. This CDR3 has 14 residues. V gave up 6 bases and J gave up 0 bases, with 15 bases separating them. Germline CDR1 and CDR2: SQVTM and ANQGSEA. CDR3 DNA sequence: TGCAGCGTGGAGTCCCACCTGAGCTCCTACGAGCAGTACTTC. Protein product: CSVESHLSSYEQYF.

Concerning this clone: Other DNA sequences in the same sample also yield this CDR3. The chain is built from TRBV6-1 and TRBJ2-3, with D unclear. The CDR3 loop spans 13 amino acids. Germline V CDR1 and CDR2: MNHNS, SASEGT. The V end lost 1 base, the J end lost 2 bases, and 4 bases lay between the germline ends. The CDR3 DNA is TGTGCCAGCAGTGAAGTGGCCACAGATACGCAGTATTTT. Amino acid sequence: CASSEVATDTQYF.

V is TRBV27 and J is TRBJ1-4; possible D gene TRBD1, 5 bases. This CDR3 is 17 amino acids long. Deletions cut 2 bases from V and 6 bases from J, with 19 bases between. In germline, CDR1 is MNHEY, CDR2 SMNVEV (reference sequence). CDR3: CASSLIGPGRVDEKLFF. CDR3 sequence (DNA): TGTGCCAGCAGTTTAATCGGGCCTGGCAGGGTTGATGAAAAACTGTTTTTT.

The CDR3 DNA reads TGCGCCAGCAGCGAGCCTACCCGGGACTCTGGAAACACCATATATTTT. Amino acid sequence: CASSEPTRDSGNTIYF. This rearrangement joins TRBV4-1 to TRBJ1-3, with D unresolved. The CDR3 extends over 16 amino acids. Germline V CDR1 and CDR2: MGHRA, YSYEKL. Trimming left V 5 bases short and J 0 bases short, with 14 bases between.

V gene TRBV4-1 combines with J gene TRBJ1-1; TRBD1 aligns across 7 bases. The germline V gene encodes CDR1 MGHRA and CDR2 YSYEKL. The CDR3 length is 15 residues. V lost 5 bases and J lost 1; bases outside the gene matches: 7. The CDR3 sequence: CASSKTGTANTEAFF. CDR3 coding DNA: TGCGCCAGCAGCAAAACCGGGACAGCGAACACTGAAGCTTTCTTT.

The rearrangement joins TRBV7-8 to TRBJ2-7, with 7 nucleotides matching TRBD1. Germline-derived CDR1 and CDR2 are SGHVS and FQNEAQ. Trimming cost V 1 base and J 5 bases; bases outside gene matches: 5. This CDR3 region has 14 residues. In DNA, the CDR3 is TGTGCCAGCAGCTTAGAACAGGGGCGGAACGAGCAGTACTTC. This encodes CASSLEQGRNEQYF.

CDR3 residues: CASGLATGVGTEAFF. As DNA, the CDR3 is TGTGCTAGTGGTTTAGCTACAGGGGTGGGCACTGAAGCTTTCTTT. The V gene is TRBV12-5, the J gene TRBJ1-1; 7 nucleotides line up with TRBD1. Unmatched junction bases numbered 8, after V lost 3 bases and J lost 4 bases. Germline lookup yields CDR1 LGHNT and CDR2 FRNRAP. This CDR3 spans 15 amino acids.

This clone was counted a few times. The chain carries TRBV2 and TRBJ1-2; possible D gene TRBD1, 6 bases. The germline V gene has CDR1 SNHLY and CDR2 FYNNEI. The CDR3 has 13 amino acids. The germline V and J ends were trimmed by 6 bases and 1 base, with 9 bases remaining between them. CDR3 nucleotide sequence: TGTGCCAGCAGGAAGGACAGTAACTATGGCTACACCTTC. Its translation is CASRKDSNYGYTF.

The chain joins TRBV5-1 to TRBJ2-1; 8 bases map to TRBD2. Germline CDR1 and CDR2: SGHRS and YFSETQ. J gave up 5 bases and V 4 bases, and 11 bases lay outside the gene matches. This CDR3 is 16 amino acids long. The CDR3 sequence is CASSPFAPTSDNEQFF. The DNA for the CDR3 is TGCGCCAGCAGCCCTTTCGCCCCGACTAGCGACAATGAGCAGTTCTTC.

The chain carries TRBV5-1 and TRBJ2-4, with 7 bases fitting TRBD1. The CDR3 runs to 16 residues. V lost 4 bases and J lost 0; bases outside the gene matches: 7. In germline, CDR1 is SGHRS, CDR2 YFSETQ. CDR3 protein: CASSPGTELAKNIQYF. CDR3 in DNA: TGCGCCAGCAGCCCCGGGACAGAATTAGCCAAAAACATTCAGTACTTC.

This clone was counted at least ten times. The CDR3 bases are TGTGCCAGTGCGTTAAGCGGGAGCCCCTCCTACGAGCAGTACTTC. Amino acids: CASALSGSPSYEQYF. The chain carries TRBV19 and TRBJ2-7; 8 nucleotides agree with TRBD2. With 8 bases clipped from V and 0 bases from J, the junction kept 9 bases outside the gene matches. This CDR3 is 15 amino acids long. CDR1 is LNHDA and CDR2 is SQIVND in the germline V gene (reference sequence).

This clone was counted once. The chain uses TRBV27 and TRBJ2-1, with 13 bases that match TRBD2. The CDR3 loop spans 16 amino acids. Germline assignment: CDR1 MNHEY and CDR2 SMNVEV (reference sequence). V lost 7 bases to trimming and J lost 4 bases; unmatched junction nucleotides: 7. The CDR3 loop reads CASTSGLAGPYNEQFF. The CDR3 coding sequence is TGTGCCAGCACATCGGGACTAGCGGGACCTTACAATGAGCAGTTCTTC.

This clone was counted a few times. The chain couples TRBV19 to TRBJ1-6; maybe TRBD1 (6 bases). Germline V gene data show CDR1 as LNHDA and CDR2 as SQIVND (reference sequence). CDR3 size: 17 residues. V was pared by 6 bases and J by 0 bases, with 15 bases between. The CDR3 nucleotides read TGTGCCAGTAGGGGACCCACAGGGAGCTCCTATAATTCACCCCTCCACTTT. Encoded protein: CASRGPTGSSYNSPLHF. The variable domain in full, completed from reference TRBV19 and TRBJ1-6, reads DGGITQSPKYLFRKEGQNVTLSCEQNLNHDAMYWYRQDPGQGLRLIYYSQIVNDFQKGDIAEGYSVSREKKESFPLTVTSAQKNPTAFYLCASRGPTGSSYNSPLHFGNGTRLTVT.

The chain is built from TRBV4-2 and TRBJ2-3, with 13 bases matching TRBD2. Germline V gene lookup returns CDR1 LGHNA and CDR2 YNFKEQ. V was pared by 2 bases and J by 2 bases, with 1 base of the junction left unmatched. The CDR3 runs to 16 residues. The CDR3 region has the DNA TGTGCCAGCAGCCAAACTAGCGGGGGGGCCACAGATACGCAGTATTTT. It encodes CASSQTSGGATDTQYF.

This clone was seen a few times. The CDR3 DNA sequence: TGTGCCAGCAGCGTAGAGGTTGGAAGGGGCGAGCAGTACTTC. It specifies CASSVEVGRGEQYF. V usage is TRBV9 and J usage is TRBJ2-7; the D gene is possibly TRBD1 (5 bases). Trimming cost V 0 bases and J 6 bases, with 13 bases left between them. Germline V lookup: CDR1 SGDLS, CDR2 YYNGEE. The CDR3 has 14 amino acids. Complete variable domain (other parts from reference TRBV9 and TRBJ2-7): DSGVTQTPKHLITATGQRVTLRCSPRSGDLSVYWYQQSLDQGLQFLIQYYNGEERAKGNILERFSAQQFPDLHSELNLSSLELGDSALYFCASSVEVGRGEQYFGPGTRLTVT.

The CDR3, as DNA: TGTGCCAGCAGCTCCCCACGCGGGAGAACCCAAGGTGACACCGGGGAGCTGTTTTTT. Translated: CASSSPRGRTQGDTGELFF. The rearrangement joins TRBV7-9 to TRBJ2-2, with 7 positions matching TRBD2. The germline CDR1 and CDR2 sequences are SEHNR and FQNEAQ (reference sequence). The CDR3 has 19 amino acids. J lost 3 bases, V lost 4 bases, and 17 bases had no gene match.

This chain links TRBV4-2 with TRBJ2-1, with no clear D. This CDR3 comprises 19 residues. The V gene's germline CDR1 is LGHNA and CDR2 YNFKEQ. Trimming took 0 bases from V and 6 from J, leaving 24 bases between them. This chain's CDR3 is CASSQDELTKLADSNEQFF. The CDR3 coding sequence is TGTGCCAGCAGCCAAGACGAACTAACCAAACTCGCAGATAGCAATGAGCAGTTCTTC.

This clone was recorded a few times. This sequence joins TRBV29-1 and TRBJ1-1, with 10 bases matching TRBD1. Germline V gives CDR1 SQVTM, CDR2 ANQGSEA. V shed 6 bases, J shed 7 bases, and the junction held 8 bases outside the gene matches. CDR3 size: 13 residues. In DNA form, the CDR3 reads TGCAGCGTGGCCGGGACAGGGGTGGGTGAAGCTTTCTTT. This translates into CSVAGTGVGEAFF.

The chain couples TRBV5-8 to TRBJ2-3, with 10 bases aligning to TRBD2. The length of the CDR3 is 16 residues. Trimming cost V 3 bases and J 5 bases; bases outside gene matches: 9. Germline CDR1 and CDR2: SGHTS and YDEGEE. CDR3: CASSWTTSGIGDTQYF. In nucleotides, the CDR3 is TGTGCCAGCAGCTGGACTACTAGCGGGATAGGAGATACGCAGTATTTT.

V gene TRBV7-9 combines with J gene TRBJ2-2; tentatively, D is TRBD1 (5 bases). CDR3 length: 16 amino acids. V was cut by 2 bases and J by 2 bases, with 12 bases left in between. Germline CDR1 SEHNR, CDR2 FQNEAQ (reference sequence). CDR3 bases: TGTGCCAGCAGCTTATATCGGACATTTAACACCGGGGAGCTGTTTTTT. Residues: CASSLYRTFNTGELFF.

This chain links TRBV28 with TRBJ2-1; weak D call: TRBD2 (6 bases). Germline lookup yields CDR1 MDHEN and CDR2 SYDVKM. V was cut by 4 bases and J by 15 bases, with 19 bases left in between. CDR3 length equals 13 residues. The CDR3 loop is CASSSRGGYLRFF. The DNA of the CDR3 is TGTGCCAGCAGTTCGCGGGGAGGTTACCTTCGGTTCTTC.

J is TRBJ2-1 and V is TRBV9, with 10 bases fitting TRBD2. This CDR3 comprises 16 residues. The V gene's germline CDR1 is SGDLS and CDR2 YYNGEE. J lost 4 bases, V lost 0 bases, and 4 bases had no gene match. DNA of the CDR3: TGTGCCAGCAGCGTAGACGGTAGCGGGGGGTACAATGAGCAGTTCTTC. As protein: CASSVDGSGGYNEQFF. Looking up the rest from reference TRBV9 and TRBJ2-1 gives the full variable domain: DSGVTQTPKHLITATGQRVTLRCSPRSGDLSVYWYQQSLDQGLQFLIQYYNGEERAKGNILERFSAQQFPDLHSELNLSSLELGDSALYFCASSVDGSGGYNEQFFGPGTRLTVL.

V gene TRBV6-1 combines with J gene TRBJ1-1; D is unresolved. Per the germline V gene, CDR1 is MNHNS and CDR2 is SASEGT. With 7 bases removed from V and 2 bases from J, the gap between germline ends came to 8 bases. This CDR3 is 12 amino acids long. This CDR3 reads CASMWANTEAFF. CDR3 in DNA: TGTGCCAGCATGTGGGCTAACACTGAAGCTTTCTTT.

The V gene is TRBV2, the J gene TRBJ2-7; D is possibly TRBD2 (5 bases). The V and J ends lost 8 bases and 3 bases respectively, with 20 bases between them. The CDR3 is 15 residues long. Germline V CDR1 and CDR2: SNHLY, FYNNEI. The CDR3 nucleotides are TGTGCCAGCCAAACTAGGGTGGGTTCTTTCTACGAGCAGTACTTC. Amino acids: CASQTRVGSFYEQYF.